This T cell receptor beta chain emerged from a study of PD-1 blockade in classical Hodgkin lymphoma. Sequencing was performed with immunoSEQ multiplex PCR; in TCRdb, only in-frame clones are kept and a portion is missing. Among approximately 60,000 clones listed, about 91% were seen once. Germline-derived CDR1 and CDR2 are LNHDA and SQIVND (reference sequence). The CDR3 extends over 13 amino acids. V dropped 8 bases and J dropped 5 bases, with 15 bases sitting between them. Every one of the patients relapsed after autologous stem cell transplantation (brentuximab vedotin exposure was variable). V usage is TRBV19 and J usage is TRBJ1-1; D not certain. The starting material was peripheral blood mononuclear cells (PBMCs), obtained at baseline. This clonotype was sampled from a human donor with classical Hodgkin lymphoma. CDR3 DNA: TGTGCCAGTCATACAACGGGAAGAACTGAAGCTTTCTTT. Encoded protein: CASHTTGRTEAFF.